This T cell receptor (beta chain) was recovered during a study of T cells after yellow fever vaccination. V was trimmed by 7 bases and J by 6 bases, leaving 16 bases between them. Germline loops: CDR1 MDHEN, CDR2 SYDVKM. The CDR3 runs to 14 residues. This clonotype was counted at least ten times. No antigen is known for it. Whole-study results and caveats: The CD4 and CD8 compartments had a small share of their clonotypes in common.

TCRdb fed the 5' RACE reads into MiXCR, producing one record per CDR3 protein. The sample has about 340,000 distinct CDR3 sequences, roughly 4.3% seen once. This chain joins TRBV28 and TRBJ2-1; possible D gene TRBD2, 6 bases. The specimen was PBMCs, collected 5 days after the yellow fever booster vaccination. The TCR was taken from a man aged 18 to 29 who received the YFV17D yellow fever vaccine. This CDR3 reads CASTQSGDVNEQFF. Written as DNA, the CDR3 is TGTGCCAGCACTCAGTCGGGGGACGTCAATGAGCAGTTCTTC.